In its sample, the clone carrying this T cell receptor beta chain was seen a few times. Its antigen remains unidentified. Germline values: CDR1 SEHNR, CDR2 FQNEAQ (reference sequence). Germline trimming cut 6 bases from V and 6 bases from J; bases unmatched to any gene: 14. This CDR3 has 16 amino acids. TCRdb processed the 5' RACE reads anew with MiXCR; each CDR3 protein has one entry. The sample holds about 550,000 distinct CDR3 sequences, over 15% seen once. The sample belongs to a study of T cells after yellow fever vaccination. Looking at the study overall: SMART-Seq v4 Ultra Low Input prepared libraries from low-cell fractions. The study's findings and limits: Clones from primary vaccination mostly reappeared after the booster (roughly 95% CD4, less than 90% CD8). The study noted that FACS-sorted repertoires could contain abundant clonotypes contaminating from the bulk population.

The V and J genes are TRBV7-9 and TRBJ2-1, with 7 bases that match TRBD2. This sample comprised PBMCs, obtained 15 days after the yellow fever booster vaccination. The source of this sequence is a man under 40 who received the YFV17D yellow fever vaccine. The CDR3 DNA sequence: TGTGCCAGCAGTGACTTAGCGGGTAGCCCAGGCAATGAGCAGTTCTTC. Residues: CASSDLAGSPGNEQFF.